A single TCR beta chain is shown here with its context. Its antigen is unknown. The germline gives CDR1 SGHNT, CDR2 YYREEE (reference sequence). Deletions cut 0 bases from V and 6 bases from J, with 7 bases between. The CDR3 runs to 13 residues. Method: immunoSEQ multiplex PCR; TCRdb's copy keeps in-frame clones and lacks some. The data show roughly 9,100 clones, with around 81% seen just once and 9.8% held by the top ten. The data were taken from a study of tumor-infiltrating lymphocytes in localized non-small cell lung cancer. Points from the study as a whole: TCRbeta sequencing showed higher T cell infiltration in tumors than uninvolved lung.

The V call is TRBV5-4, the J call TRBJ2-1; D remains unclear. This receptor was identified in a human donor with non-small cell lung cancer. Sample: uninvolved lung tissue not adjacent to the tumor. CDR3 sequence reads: CASSLAGGNEQFF. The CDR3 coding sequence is TGTGCCAGCAGCTTGGCCGGTGGCAATGAGCAGTTCTTC.